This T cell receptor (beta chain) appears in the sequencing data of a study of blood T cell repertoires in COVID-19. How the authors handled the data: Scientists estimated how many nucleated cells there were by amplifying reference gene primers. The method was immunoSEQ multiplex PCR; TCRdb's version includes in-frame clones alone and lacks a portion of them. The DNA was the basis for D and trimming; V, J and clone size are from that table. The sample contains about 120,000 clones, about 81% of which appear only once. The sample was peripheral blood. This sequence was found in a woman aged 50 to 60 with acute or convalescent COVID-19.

The DNA for the CDR3 is TGTGCCAGCTCACCTGCGGTTGTGAACACTGAAGCTTTCTTT. As protein: CASSPAVVNTEAFF. This chain uses TRBV18 with TRBJ1-1; D not resolved. CDR1 is KGHSH and CDR2 is LQKENI in the germline V gene. The CDR3 is 14 residues long. With 3 bases removed from V and 0 bases from J, the gap between germline ends came to 8 bases.